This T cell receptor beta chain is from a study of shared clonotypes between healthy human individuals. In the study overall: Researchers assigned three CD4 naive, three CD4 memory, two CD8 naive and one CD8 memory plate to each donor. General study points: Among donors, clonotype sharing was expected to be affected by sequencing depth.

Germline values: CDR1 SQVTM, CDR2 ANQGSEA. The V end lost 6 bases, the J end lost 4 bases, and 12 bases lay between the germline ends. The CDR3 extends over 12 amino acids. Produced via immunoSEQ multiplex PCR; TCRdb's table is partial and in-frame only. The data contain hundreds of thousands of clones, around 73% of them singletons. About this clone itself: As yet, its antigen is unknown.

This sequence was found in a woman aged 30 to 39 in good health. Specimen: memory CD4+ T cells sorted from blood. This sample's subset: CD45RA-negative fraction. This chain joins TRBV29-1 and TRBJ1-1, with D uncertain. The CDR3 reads CSVTPPGTEAFF. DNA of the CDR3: TGCAGCGTAACTCCCCCGGGCACTGAAGCTTTCTTT.